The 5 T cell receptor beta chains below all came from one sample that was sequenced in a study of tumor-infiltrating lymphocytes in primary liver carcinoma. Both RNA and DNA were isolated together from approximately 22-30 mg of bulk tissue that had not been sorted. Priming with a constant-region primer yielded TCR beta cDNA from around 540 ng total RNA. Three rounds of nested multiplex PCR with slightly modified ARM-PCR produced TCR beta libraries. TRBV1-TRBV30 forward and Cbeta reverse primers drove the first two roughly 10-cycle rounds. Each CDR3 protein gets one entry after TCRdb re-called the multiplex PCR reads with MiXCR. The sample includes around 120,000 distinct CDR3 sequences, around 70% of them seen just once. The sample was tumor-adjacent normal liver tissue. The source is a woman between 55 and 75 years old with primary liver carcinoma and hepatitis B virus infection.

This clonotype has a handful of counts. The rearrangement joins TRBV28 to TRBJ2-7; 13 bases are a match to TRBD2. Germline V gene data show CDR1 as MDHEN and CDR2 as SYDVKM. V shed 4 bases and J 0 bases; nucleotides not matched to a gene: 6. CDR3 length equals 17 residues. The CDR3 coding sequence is TGTGCCAGCAGTTGGGGACTAGCGGGATCAAGCTCCTACGAGCAGTACTTC. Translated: CASSWGLAGSSSYEQYF. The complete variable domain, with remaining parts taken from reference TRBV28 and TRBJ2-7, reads DVKVTQSSRYLVKRTGEKVFLECVQDMDHENMFWYRQDPGLGLRLIYFSYDVKMKEKGDIPEGYSVSREKKERFSLILESASTNQTSMYLCASSWGLAGSSSYEQYFGPGTRLTVT.

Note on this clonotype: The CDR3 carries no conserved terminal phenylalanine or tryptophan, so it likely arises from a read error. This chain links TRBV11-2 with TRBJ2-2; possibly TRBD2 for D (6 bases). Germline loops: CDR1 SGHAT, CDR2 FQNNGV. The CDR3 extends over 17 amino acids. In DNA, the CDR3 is TGTGCCAGCAGCTTTAATAGTGCTAGCGTGAACACCGCGGAGCTGTTTCTT. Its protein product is CASSFNSASVNTAELFL.

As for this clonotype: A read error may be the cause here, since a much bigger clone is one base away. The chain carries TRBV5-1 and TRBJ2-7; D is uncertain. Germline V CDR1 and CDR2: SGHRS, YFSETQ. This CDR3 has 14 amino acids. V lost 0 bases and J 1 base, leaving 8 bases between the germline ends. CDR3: CASSLVGCSYEQYF. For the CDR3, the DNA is TGCGCCAGCAGCTTGGTCGGCTGTTCCTACGAGCAGTACTTC.

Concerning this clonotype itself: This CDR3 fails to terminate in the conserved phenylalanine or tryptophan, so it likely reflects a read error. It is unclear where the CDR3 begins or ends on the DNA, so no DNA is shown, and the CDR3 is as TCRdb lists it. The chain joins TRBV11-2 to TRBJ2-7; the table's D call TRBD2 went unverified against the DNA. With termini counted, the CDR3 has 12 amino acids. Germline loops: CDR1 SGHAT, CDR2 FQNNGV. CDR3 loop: CVSSSGLAGVRL.

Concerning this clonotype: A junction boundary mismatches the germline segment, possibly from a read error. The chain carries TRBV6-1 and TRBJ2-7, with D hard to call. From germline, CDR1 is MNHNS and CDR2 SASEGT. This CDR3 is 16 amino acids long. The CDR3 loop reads CVSSERRSLHSYEQYF. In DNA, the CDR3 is TGTGTCAGCAGTGAACGCCGGAGTCTACACTCTTACGAGCAGTACTTC.